Given below is one T cell receptor (beta chain) in context. This specimen belongs to a study of shared clonotypes between healthy human individuals. Measured with immunoSEQ multiplex PCR; TCRdb has only the in-frame clones, and not every one. Counted here are about 2.4 million clones, approximately 92% occurring once; the ten biggest clones make up over 0.12%. V was cut by 1 base and J by 5 bases, with 14 bases left in between. The CDR3 extends over 15 amino acids. The germline V gene encodes CDR1 KGHSH and CDR2 LQKENI. The TCR comes from a man aged 18 to 35 in good health. V usage is TRBV18 and J usage is TRBJ2-5, with a weak D call TRBD2 (5 bases). Sample: naive CD4+ T cells sorted from blood. Subset reported: CD45RA+ positively selected. The CDR3 sequence: CASSPQTTMGETQYF. CDR3 DNA: TGTGCCAGCTCACCACAGACTACTATGGGGGAGACCCAGTACTTC. Combining the CDR3 with reference TRBV18 and TRBJ2-5 gives the whole variable domain NAGVMQNPRHLVRRRGQEARLRCSPMKGHSHVYWYRQLPEEGLKFMVYLQKENIIDESGMPKERFSAEFPKEGPSILRIQQVVRGDSAAYFCASSPQTTMGETQYFGPGTRLLVL.